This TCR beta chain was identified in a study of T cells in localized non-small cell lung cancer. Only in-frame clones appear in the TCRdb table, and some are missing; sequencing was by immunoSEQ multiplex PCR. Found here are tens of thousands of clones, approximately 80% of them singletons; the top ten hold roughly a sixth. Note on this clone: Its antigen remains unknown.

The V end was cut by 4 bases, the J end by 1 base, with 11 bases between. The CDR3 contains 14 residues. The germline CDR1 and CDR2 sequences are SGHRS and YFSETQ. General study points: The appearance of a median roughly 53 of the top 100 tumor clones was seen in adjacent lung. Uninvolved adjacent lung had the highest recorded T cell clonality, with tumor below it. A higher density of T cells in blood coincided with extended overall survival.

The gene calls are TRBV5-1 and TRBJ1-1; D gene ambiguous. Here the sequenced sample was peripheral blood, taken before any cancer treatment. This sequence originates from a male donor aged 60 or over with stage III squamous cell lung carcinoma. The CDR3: CASSRERTNTEAFF. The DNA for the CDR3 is TGCGCCAGCAGCAGAGAGAGAACGAACACTGAAGCTTTCTTT.